The TCR beta chain under discussion was sequenced for a study of Ad26.COV2.S vaccination and SARS-CoV-2 variants. Regarding treatment: roughly 20 received Ad26.COV2.S at low or high dose, single or two shots; about 5 received placebo; per-sample allocation not given. Day 63 after the first injection of vaccine or placebo was the sampling time. Sequencing used immunoSEQ multiplex PCR; TCRdb keeps in-frame clones, though not all of them. The table includes roughly 700,000 clones, roughly 90% detected once. The sequence was obtained from a person between 18 and 65 years old who received the Ad26.COV2.S COVID-19 vaccine or a placebo. Source: peripheral blood, taken in a trial of Ad26.COV2.S vaccine versus placebo.

The CDR3 loop is CASSQAVAEKAFF. The CDR3 DNA is TGTGCCAGCAGCCAAGCTGTGGCAGAAAAAGCTTTCTTT. The V and J genes are TRBV3-1 (or the pseudogene TRBV3-2) and TRBJ1-1; D gene uncertain. With 1 base removed from V and 9 bases from J, the gap between germline ends came to 12 bases. The CDR3 extends over 13 amino acids. Germline V gene data show CDR1 as LGHDT and CDR2 as YNNKEL (reference sequence).